Following are 3 T cell receptor beta chains from one sample sequenced in a study of cytomegalovirus exposure and HLA in healthy donors. PCR employed 60 Vbeta and 13 Jbeta primers. Measured with immunoSEQ multiplex PCR; TCRdb has only the in-frame clones, and not every one. The table lists roughly 280,000 clones, around two thirds of them singletons. Sequencing was performed on PBMCs. The source of these receptors is a female donor in good health and CMV-seronegative.

The chain recombines TRBV5-4 with TRBJ2-7; 10 bases agree with TRBD2. Trimming took 1 base from V and 6 from J; bases not matched to a gene: 10. CDR3 length: 16 residues. From germline, CDR1 is SGHNT and CDR2 YYREEE (reference sequence). CDR3 nucleotides: TGTGCCAGCAGCTTGCCCACTAGCGGGGCGACAGGCGAGCAGTACTTC. Encoded protein: CASSLPTSGATGEQYF.

J is TRBJ2-3 and V is TRBV29-1, with 7 positions matching TRBD2. CDR3 length: 12 residues. V was pared by 6 bases and J by 0 bases, with 0 bases of the junction left unmatched. The germline V gene encodes CDR1 SQVTM and CDR2 ANQGSEA. The CDR3 nucleotides read TGCAGCGTGCGGGAGAGCACAGATACGCAGTATTTT. Amino acids: CSVRESTDTQYF.

The chain employs TRBV2 and TRBJ2-2; tentatively, D is TRBD1 (5 bases). The V gene's germline CDR1 is SNHLY and CDR2 FYNNEI. The V end was cut by 6 bases, the J end by 2 bases, with 7 bases between. The CDR3 is 13 residues long. The CDR3 region has the DNA TGTGCCAGCAGACAGGAAAACACCGGGGAGCTGTTTTTT. As protein: CASRQENTGELFF.